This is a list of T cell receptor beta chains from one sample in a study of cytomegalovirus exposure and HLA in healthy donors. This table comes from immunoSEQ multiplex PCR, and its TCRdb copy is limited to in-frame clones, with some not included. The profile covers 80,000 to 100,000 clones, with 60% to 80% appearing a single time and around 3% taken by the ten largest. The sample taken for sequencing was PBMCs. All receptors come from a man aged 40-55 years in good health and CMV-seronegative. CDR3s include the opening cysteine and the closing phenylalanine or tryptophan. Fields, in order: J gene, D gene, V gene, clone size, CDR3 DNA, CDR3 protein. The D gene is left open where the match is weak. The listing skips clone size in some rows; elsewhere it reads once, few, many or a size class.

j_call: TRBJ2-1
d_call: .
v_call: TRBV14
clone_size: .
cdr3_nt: TGTGCCACCTCGGGGGACAGATCCTACAATGAGCAGTTCTTC
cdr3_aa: CATSGDRSYNEQFF

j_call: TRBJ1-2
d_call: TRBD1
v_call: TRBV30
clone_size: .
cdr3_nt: TGTGCCTGGAGTGTATTCGTGGGACAGGGTTGGGGCTACACCTTC
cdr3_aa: CAWSVFVGQGWGYTF

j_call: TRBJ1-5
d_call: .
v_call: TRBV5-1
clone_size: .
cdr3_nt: TGCGCCAGCAGCTTGGGGGAGGGAGGCAATCAGCCCCAGCATTTT
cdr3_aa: CASSLGEGGNQPQHF

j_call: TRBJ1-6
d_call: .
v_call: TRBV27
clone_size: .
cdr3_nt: TGTGCCAGCAGTTTGCTCAGGGTCGGTTCACCCCTCCACTTT
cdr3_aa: CASSLLRVGSPLHF

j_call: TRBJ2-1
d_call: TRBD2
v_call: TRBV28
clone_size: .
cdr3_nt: TGTGCCAGCATCGCGGGAGACTCCTACAATGAGCAGTTCTTC
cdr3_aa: CASIAGDSYNEQFF

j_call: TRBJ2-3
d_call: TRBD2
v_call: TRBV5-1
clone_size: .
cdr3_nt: TGCGCCAGCAGCTTGGTCCCAAGGAGCGGGGGGAGGGGAAGCACAGATACGCAGTATTTT
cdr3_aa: CASSLVPRSGGRGSTDTQYF

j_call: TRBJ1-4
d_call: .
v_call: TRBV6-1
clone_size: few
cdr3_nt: TGTGCCAGCAGGCCGGGAGCACTCAATGAAAAACTGTTTTTT
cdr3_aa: CASRPGALNEKLFF

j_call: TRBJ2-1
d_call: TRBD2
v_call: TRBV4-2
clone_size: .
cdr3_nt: TGTGCCAGCAGCCAAGAGCGCGGGGGGAGCTCCTACAATGAGCAGTTCTTC
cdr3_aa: CASSQERGGSSYNEQFF

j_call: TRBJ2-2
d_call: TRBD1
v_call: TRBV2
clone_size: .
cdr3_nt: TGTGCCAGCAGTGAAATGCCCGACAGGGGAAGTGGTACCGGGGAGCTGTTTTTT
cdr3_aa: CASSEMPDRGSGTGELFF

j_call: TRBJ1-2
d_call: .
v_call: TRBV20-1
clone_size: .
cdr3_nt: TGCAGTGCTAGGTCGGGAAGTGGCTACACCTTC
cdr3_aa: CSARSGSGYTF

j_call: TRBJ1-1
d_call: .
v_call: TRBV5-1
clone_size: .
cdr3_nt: TGCGCCAGCAGCTTGGCCGGACAGCTTGAAGCTTTCTTT
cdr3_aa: CASSLAGQLEAFF

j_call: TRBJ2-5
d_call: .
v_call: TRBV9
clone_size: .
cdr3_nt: TGTGCCAGCAGCGTTTCGGCAGGGCAGAGCCAAGAGACCCAGTACTTC
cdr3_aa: CASSVSAGQSQETQYF

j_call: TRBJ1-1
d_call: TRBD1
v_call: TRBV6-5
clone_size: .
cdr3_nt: TGTGCTACCAGCAGGGGGAAGAAGGACACTGAAGCTTTCTTT
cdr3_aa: CATSRGKKDTEAFF

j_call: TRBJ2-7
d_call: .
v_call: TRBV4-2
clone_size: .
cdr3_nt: TGTGCCAGCAGCCAAGAGGTTCTGGGGCATGGCTCCTACGAGCAGTACTTC
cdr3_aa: CASSQEVLGHGSYEQYF

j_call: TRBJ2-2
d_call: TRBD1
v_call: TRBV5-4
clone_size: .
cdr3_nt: TGTGCCAGCAGCCGACAGGGAGTGGGGGAGCTGTTTTTT
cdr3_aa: CASSRQGVGELFF

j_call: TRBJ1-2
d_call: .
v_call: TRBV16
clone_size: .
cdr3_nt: TGTGCCAGCAGCCAATCGCGGGGCCCAAGGGACTATGGCTACACCTTC
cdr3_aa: CASSQSRGPRDYGYTF

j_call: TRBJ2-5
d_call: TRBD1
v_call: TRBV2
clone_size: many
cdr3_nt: TGTGCCAGTCCCAGGGACAGGGGAGGGCGGGAGACCCAGTACTTC
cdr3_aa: CASPRDRGGRETQYF

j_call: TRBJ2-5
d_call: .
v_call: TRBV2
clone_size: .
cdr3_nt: TGTGCCAGCAGCCGAACCGGAGTCAAACAAGAGACCCAGTACTTC
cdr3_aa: CASSRTGVKQETQYF

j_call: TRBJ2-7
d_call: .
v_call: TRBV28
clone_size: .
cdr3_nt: TGTGCCAGCAGGGTATCGACAGGCTACGAGCAGTACTTC
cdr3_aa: CASRVSTGYEQYF

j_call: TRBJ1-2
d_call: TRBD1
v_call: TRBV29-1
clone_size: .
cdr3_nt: TGCAGCGTTGGACAGGGCCATGGCTACACCTTC
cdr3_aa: CSVGQGHGYTF

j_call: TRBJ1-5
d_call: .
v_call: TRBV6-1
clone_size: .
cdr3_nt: TGTGCCAGCAGTGCCTCGACCCGAGGCGGGGATCAGCCCCAGCATTTT
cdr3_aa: CASSASTRGGDQPQHF

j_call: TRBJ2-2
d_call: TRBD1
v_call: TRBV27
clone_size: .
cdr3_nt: TGTGCCAGCAGTTCCCGCCGGGACAGGGGGCTTAGCACCGGGGAGCTGTTTTTT
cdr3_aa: CASSSRRDRGLSTGELFF

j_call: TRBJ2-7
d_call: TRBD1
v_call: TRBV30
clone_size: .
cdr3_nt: TGTGCCTGGGGTGGGACAGCGGTCGAGCAGTACTTC
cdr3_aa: CAWGGTAVEQYF

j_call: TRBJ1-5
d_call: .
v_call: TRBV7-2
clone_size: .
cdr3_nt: TGTGCCAGCAGCTTAGCACAGAGATGGAATCAGCCCCAGCATTTT
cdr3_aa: CASSLAQRWNQPQHF

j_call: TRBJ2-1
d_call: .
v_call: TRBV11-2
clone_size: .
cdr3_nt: TGTGCCAGCAGCTGGGGGCAGGGGTACAATGAGCAGTTCTTC
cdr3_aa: CASSWGQGYNEQFF

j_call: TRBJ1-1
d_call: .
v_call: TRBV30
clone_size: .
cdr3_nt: TGTGCCTGGAGGGACAAGAACACTGAAGCTTTCTTT
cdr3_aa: CAWRDKNTEAFF

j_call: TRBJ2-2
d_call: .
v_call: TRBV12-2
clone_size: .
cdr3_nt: TGTGCAAGTCGGGGACAGAACACCGGGGAGCTGTTTTTT
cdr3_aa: CASRGQNTGELFF